This T cell receptor (beta chain) was identified in a study of T-cell memory formation after mild COVID-19. Study-wide background: Clusters were largely donor specific.

This clonotype was recorded only once. No antigen is known for it. General study results and limits: Contracting CD4+ clones were located mainly in CM and EM, and CD8+ clones in EMRA. Cross-reactive memory seemingly joined, as some responding clones were found in pre-infection memory. Contracting clones, day 15 to 85, had balanced CD4/CD8, and later expanders favored CD4+.

In TCRdb, the 5' RACE reads were re-called with MiXCR into one record per CDR3 protein. Of about 350,000 distinct CDR3 sequences listed, roughly an eighth are singletons. This CDR3 is 12 amino acids long. V was trimmed by 5 bases and J by 6 bases, leaving 11 bases between them. In germline, CDR1 is DFQATT, CDR2 SNEGSKA (reference sequence). The chain carries TRBV20-1 and TRBJ1-5; a weak D match, TRBD1 (5 bases). Sequences were obtained from PBMCs or a T cell subset sorted from them (not recorded which). The receptor was isolated from a man aged 18 to 30 who had mild COVID-19 (a few samples of this study predate the infection). Cell type and time point are not known. CDR3: CSALLQGQPQHF. The DNA for the CDR3 is TGCAGTGCTTTGCTCCAGGGTCAGCCCCAGCATTTT.